The 18 T cell receptor beta chains below were found in one sample sequenced in a study of long-term antiretroviral therapy in people with HIV. Running of the v3.0 immunoSEQ assay took place at survey level. Clones were sequenced by immunoSEQ multiplex PCR, and TCRdb holds only the in-frame ones, with some missing. The sample lists around 29,000 clones, around 96% seen once, with over 7% in the top ten. The sequencing here drew on unsorted PBMCs, taken 5.3 years after starting antiretroviral therapy. These receptors were taken from a young man with HIV.

The V gene is TRBV6-5, the J gene TRBJ1-6; 11 bases map to TRBD1. With 4 bases clipped from V and 9 bases from J, the junction kept 5 bases outside the gene matches. Germline CDR1 reads MNHEY; CDR2 reads SVGAGI. The CDR3 length is 15 residues. For the CDR3, the DNA is TGTGCCAGCAGTTCCGGGACAGGGGGTCTTTCACCCCTCCACTTT. Its protein is CASSSGTGGLSPLHF.

The chain has TRBV15 and TRBJ2-7, with D perhaps assigned TRBD1 or TRBD2 (5 bases each). Germline assignment: CDR1 LNHNV and CDR2 YYDKDF (reference sequence). Trimming took 3 bases from V and 2 from J, leaving 17 bases between them. This CDR3 comprises 16 residues. CDR3 nucleotides: TGTGCCACCAGCAGTTCGGATAGGGACGGTACCTACGAGCAGTACTTC. Its protein is CATSSSDRDGTYEQYF.

Concerning this clone itself: An end of the junction does not agree with germline; a read error may underlie this. V is TRBV7-7 and J is TRBJ2-1; maybe TRBD1 (5 bases). The CDR3 spans 15 residues. Per germline, CDR1 SSHAT and CDR2 FNYEAQ (reference sequence). DNA for the CDR3: TGTGCTAGCAGCCCAGGCGCAGGGTTCTTCAATGAGCAGTTCTTC. Amino acids: CASSPGAGFFNEQFF.

The chain carries TRBV7-9 and TRBJ1-2; D not certain. In germline, CDR1 is SEHNR, CDR2 FQNEAQ (reference sequence). V dropped 2 bases and J dropped 7 bases, with 8 bases sitting between them. The CDR3 totals 12 residues. Here the CDR3 DNA reads TGTGCCAGCAGCTTAAGTGTTCGTGGCTACACCTTC. This encodes CASSLSVRGYTF.

For the CDR3, the DNA is TGTGCCAGCACCACTCTAGACGGGGCCTATGGCTACACCTTC. Protein product: CASTTLDGAYGYTF. The chain is built from TRBV7-9 and TRBJ1-2; weak D call: TRBD1 (5 bases). The CDR3 is made up of 14 amino acids. Germline V gives CDR1 SEHNR, CDR2 FQNEAQ (reference sequence). The V end lost 7 bases, the J end lost 4 bases, and 16 bases lay between the germline ends.

This clone was recorded only once. The chain combines TRBV6-9 with TRBJ2-1; D perhaps matches TRBD2 (7 bases). V was pared by 0 bases and J by 7 bases, with 13 bases between. There are 15 residues in the CDR3. CDR1 and CDR2 from the germline V gene are MNHGY and SVAAGI. CDR3 protein: CASSYSRGPTNEQFF. CDR3 nucleotide sequence: TGTGCCAGCAGTTATTCGCGGGGGCCTACGAATGAGCAGTTCTTC.

This clone is labeled as medium-sized. The V call is TRBV28, the J call TRBJ2-7; D call uncertain. V lost 8 bases and J lost 6, with 17 bases in between. Per germline, CDR1 MDHEN and CDR2 SYDVKM. The CDR3 length is 13 residues. The CDR3 DNA reads TGTGCCAGCTGTTGCGGTCTCTCAAGCGAGCAGTACTTC. It yields the protein CASCCGLSSEQYF.

The rearrangement links TRBV6-5 to TRBJ1-4; D is unresolved. CDR3 length equals 14 residues. V was shortened by 2 bases and J by 6 bases, with 10 bases between the two germline ends. Germline V lookup: CDR1 MNHEY, CDR2 SVGAGI. CDR3 DNA: TGTGCCAGCAGTTACGGGTCGGTGGATGAAAAACTGTTTTTT. Amino acids: CASSYGSVDEKLFF.

The chain combines TRBV29-1 with TRBJ2-1, with 12 nucleotides matching TRBD2. This CDR3 contains 18 residues. Germline V gene sequence: CDR1 SQVTM, CDR2 ANQGSEA. V shed 0 bases and J 4 bases; nucleotides not matched to a gene: 10. Written as DNA, the CDR3 is TGCAGCGTTGAAGATGTTCCTAGCGGGAGGGCCTCATACAATGAGCAGTTCTTC. It translates to CSVEDVPSGRASYNEQFF.

The chain is built from TRBV6-5 and TRBJ2-3; 10 positions match TRBD2. The V segment lost 7 bases and the J segment 4 bases; nucleotides outside the gene matches: 8. The germline V gene encodes CDR1 MNHEY and CDR2 SVGAGI. This CDR3 comprises 15 residues. CDR3 in amino acids: CASIQREGLADTQYF. The CDR3 DNA follows: TGTGCCAGCATCCAGCGGGAGGGCCTTGCAGATACGCAGTATTTT.

The chain carries TRBV29-1 and TRBJ2-3, with TRBD1 identical over 7 bases. The CDR3 extends over 12 amino acids. Looked up from germline, CDR1 is SQVTM and CDR2 is ANQGSEA. Unmatched junction bases numbered 1, after V lost 6 bases and J lost 1 base. CDR3: CSVGTGTDTQYF. CDR3 nucleotide sequence: TGCAGCGTCGGGACAGGCACAGATACGCAGTATTTT.

The chain employs TRBV5-6 and TRBJ2-1, with 7 bases fitting TRBD2. From germline, CDR1 is SGHDT and CDR2 YYEEEE. CDR3 length: 15 residues. Unmatched junction bases numbered 9, after V lost 4 bases and J lost 5 bases. The chain's CDR3 is CASSLRPSGNNEQFF. The CDR3 DNA sequence: TGTGCCAGCAGCCTGAGGCCCAGCGGGAACAATGAGCAGTTCTTC.

The J gene is TRBJ2-3, the V gene TRBV13, with 12 bases that match TRBD2. After removal of 5 bases from V and 6 bases from J, the junction contained 15 bases not matched to a gene. The germline V gene has CDR1 PRHDT and CDR2 FYEKMQ (reference sequence). The CDR3 is 18 residues long. The CDR3, as DNA: TGTGCCAGCAGCACCCGGGAACCTAGCGGGGGGGCGGAGGATACGCAGTATTTT. As protein: CASSTREPSGGAEDTQYF.

CDR3 amino acids: CASSLEGAAGSNQPQHF. As DNA, the CDR3 is TGTGCCAGCAGCTTGGAAGGGGCGGCTGGGAGCAATCAGCCCCAGCATTTT. The chain recombines TRBV7-8 with TRBJ1-5, with a possible D match to TRBD1 (5 bases). Trimming removed 3 bases at V and 1 base at J, with 16 bases between. This CDR3 contains 17 residues. Germline lookup yields CDR1 SGHVS and CDR2 FQNEAQ.

The V and J genes are TRBV2 and TRBJ1-5, with D unresolved. The CDR3 sequence is 13 residues long. The germline V and J ends were trimmed by 6 bases and 0 bases, with 6 bases remaining between them. Per the germline V gene, CDR1 is SNHLY and CDR2 is FYNNEI. CDR3 DNA: TGTGCCAGCAGAAGGGATAGCAATCAGCCCCAGCATTTT. Translated: CASRRDSNQPQHF.

The CDR3 reads CASSQLVYNEQFF. As DNA, the CDR3 is TGCGCCAGCAGCCAATTGGTATACAATGAGCAGTTCTTC. V is TRBV4-1 and J is TRBJ2-1; no reliable D call. Germline values: CDR1 MGHRA, CDR2 YSYEKL. The length of the CDR3 is 13 residues. V was trimmed by 2 bases and J by 4 bases, leaving 6 bases between them.

The rearrangement joins TRBV19 to TRBJ2-7; 10 bases line up with TRBD1. From germline, CDR1 is LNHDA and CDR2 SQIVND (reference sequence). V shed 4 bases, J shed 1 base, and the junction held 7 bases outside the gene matches. The CDR3 runs 16 residues. CDR3 sequence reads: CASSTGTGEISYEQYF. CDR3 in DNA: TGTGCCAGTAGTACCGGGACAGGGGAGATATCCTACGAGCAGTACTTC.

The CDR3 DNA reads as TGTGCTAGTGGTTTGTGGGTAGTGAACACTGAAGCTTTCTTT. Amino acids: CASGLWVVNTEAFF. The chain joins TRBV12-5 to TRBJ1-1; D is ambiguous. The germline V and J ends were trimmed by 2 bases and 0 bases, with 7 bases remaining between them. This CDR3 contains 14 residues. CDR1 and CDR2 from the germline V gene are LGHNT and FRNRAP.